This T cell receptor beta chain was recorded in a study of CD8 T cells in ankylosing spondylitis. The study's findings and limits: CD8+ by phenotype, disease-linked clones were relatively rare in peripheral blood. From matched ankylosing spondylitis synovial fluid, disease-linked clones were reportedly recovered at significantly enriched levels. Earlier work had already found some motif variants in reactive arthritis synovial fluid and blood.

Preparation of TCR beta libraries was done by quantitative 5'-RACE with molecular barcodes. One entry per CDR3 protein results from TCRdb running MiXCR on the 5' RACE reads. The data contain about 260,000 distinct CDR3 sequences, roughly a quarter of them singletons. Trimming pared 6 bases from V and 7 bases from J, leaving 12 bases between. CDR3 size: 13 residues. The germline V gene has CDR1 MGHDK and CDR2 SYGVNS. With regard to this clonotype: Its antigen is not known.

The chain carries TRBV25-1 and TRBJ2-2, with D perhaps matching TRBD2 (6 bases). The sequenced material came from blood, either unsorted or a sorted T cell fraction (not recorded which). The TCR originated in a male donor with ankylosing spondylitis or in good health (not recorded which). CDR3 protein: CASRTSSGGELFF. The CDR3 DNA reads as TGTGCCAGCAGAACTAGCTCGGGCGGGGAGCTGTTTTTT.